Shown below are 26 T cell receptor beta chains from a single sample sequenced in a study of blood T cells in healthy people across ages. A J-beta primer mix and a sample-barcoded 5' primer were used in a second PCR of about 7 to 11 cycles. TCRdb re-called the 5' RACE reads through MiXCR, storing one row per CDR3 protein. Altogether roughly 1,000,000 distinct CDR3 sequences are present, about 23% being singletons, with the ten largest covering less than 0.85%. These same data were also listed under a study on T cells of mothers and their children.

The sequencing sample was made of blood. Every receptor here comes from a girl aged 2-9 years in good health.

This clonotype was observed a few times. The chain combines TRBV2 with TRBJ1-1, with D unclear. Germline CDR1 reads SNHLY; CDR2 reads FYNNEI. This CDR3 has 13 residues. Trimming removed 7 bases from V and 4 bases from J, with 13 bases in between. The CDR3 region is CASNQGPATEAFF. The CDR3 nucleotides are TGTGCCAGCAACCAAGGACCGGCCACTGAAGCTTTCTTT. The whole variable domain, remainder taken from reference TRBV2 and TRBJ1-1, is EPEVTQTPSHQVTQMGQEVILRCVPISNHLYFYWYRQILGQKVEFLVSFYNNEISEKSEIFDDQFSVERPDGSNFTLKIRSTKLEDSAMYFCASNQGPATEAFFGQGTRLTVV.

This clonotype was seen more than once but under ten times. The chain combines TRBV7-6 with TRBJ2-2; D not resolved. Germline CDR1 reads SGHVS; CDR2 reads FNYEAQ. The length of the CDR3 is 15 residues. Trimming cost V 0 bases and J 6 bases, with 11 bases left between them. The CDR3 loop reads CASSLAGLYAGELFF. The CDR3, as DNA: TGTGCCAGCAGCTTAGCGGGTCTGTACGCCGGGGAGCTGTTTTTT.

DNA for the CDR3: TGTGCCGTGGGGGGTACAGATACGCAGTATTTT. It yields the protein CAVGGTDTQYF. The rearrangement links TRBV7-3 to TRBJ2-3; possibly TRBD2 for D (6 bases). V was shortened by 11 bases and J by 3 bases, with 9 bases between the two germline ends. Germline loops: CDR1 SGHTA, CDR2 FQGTGA. This CDR3 is built from 11 residues.

This clonotype was counted between two and nine times. The J gene is TRBJ2-3, the V gene TRBV20-1; TRBD2 matches at 9 bases. CDR3 length: 15 residues. The ends lost 3 bases at V and 3 bases at J; junction bases unmatched: 7. The germline V gene has CDR1 DFQATT and CDR2 SNEGSKA (reference sequence). This chain's CDR3 is CSARPLAGVTDTQYF. The CDR3 DNA sequence: TGCAGTGCTAGGCCCTTAGCGGGAGTAACAGATACGCAGTATTTT.

This clonotype occurred a few times. The V and J genes are TRBV7-2 and TRBJ2-7; D uncertain. The ends were cut back, 5 bases at V and 3 bases at J, with 11 bases in the middle. CDR3 length equals 13 residues. Germline V gene sequence: CDR1 SGHTA, CDR2 FQGNSA. The CDR3 DNA reads as TGTGCCAGCAGCCACATAGCCAGCTACGAGCAGTACTTC. This encodes CASSHIASYEQYF.

The chain couples TRBV4-3 to TRBJ1-2, with D tentatively TRBD1 (6 bases). CDR1 is LGHNA, CDR2 YSLEER, per germline. Between the trimmed V and J ends, which lost 0 bases and 6 bases, there was a span of 17 bases. The CDR3 has 16 residues. CDR3 sequence (DNA): TGCGCCAGCAGCCAAGATCGGTACAGGGAGGGTGATGGCTACACCTTC. It encodes CASSQDRYREGDGYTF.

The chain carries TRBV7-2 and TRBJ1-3; D ambiguous. Trimming shortened V by 1 base and J by 0 bases, and 7 bases separated the two germline ends. CDR1 and CDR2 from the germline V gene are SGHTA and FQGNSA. The CDR3 spans 15 residues. The DNA for the CDR3 is TGTGCCAGCAGCTTAGAAATGGGCTCTGGAAACACCATATATTTT. This translates into CASSLEMGSGNTIYF.

This clonotype was seen a few times. The chain is built from TRBV11-3 and TRBJ2-1; tentatively, D is TRBD1 (5 bases). V was cut by 2 bases and J by 2 bases, with 10 bases left in between. Germline-derived CDR1 and CDR2 are SGHNT and YENEEA. The CDR3 runs 15 residues. The CDR3 DNA reads as TGTGCCAGCAGCTTAAGACAGCCCACCTACAATGAGCAGTTCTTC. This gives the protein CASSLRQPTYNEQFF.

This clonotype came up a few times. The rearrangement uses TRBV18 and TRBJ2-1; D might be TRBD1 (5 bases). V lost 1 base, J lost 5 bases, and 15 bases lay in between. This CDR3 is 16 amino acids long. The germline V gene has CDR1 KGHSH and CDR2 LQKENI. The CDR3 sequence: CASSPLRGAFNNEQFF. DNA of the CDR3: TGTGCCAGCTCACCACTAAGGGGTGCTTTCAACAATGAGCAGTTCTTC.

This chain uses TRBV10-3 with TRBJ1-1, with D tentatively TRBD1 (6 bases). Per the germline V gene, CDR1 is ENHRY and CDR2 is SYGVKD. The CDR3 runs to 14 residues. V lost 6 bases, J lost 5 bases, and 16 bases lay in between. In DNA, the CDR3 is TGTGCCATCAGAGAGGGGCGCAGGGGTACTGAAGCTTTCTTT. Protein product: CAIREGRRGTEAFF.

The chain combines TRBV14 with TRBJ2-3; 10 bases map to TRBD2. The V and J ends lost 0 bases and 4 bases, in that order; junction bases with no gene match: 7. The CDR3 has 17 amino acids. Germline V gene data show CDR1 as SGHDN and CDR2 as FVKESK. CDR3: CASSQDFSGGVADTQYF. DNA for the CDR3: TGTGCCAGCAGCCAAGATTTCAGCGGGGGGGTAGCAGATACGCAGTATTTT.

The rearrangement links TRBV20-1 to TRBJ2-3, with 8 positions matching TRBD2. Germline V gene lookup returns CDR1 DFQATT and CDR2 SNEGSKA (reference sequence). The CDR3 sequence is 14 residues long. After removal of 4 bases from V and 4 bases from J, the junction contained 7 bases not matched to a gene. CDR3 amino acids: CSAIGGGFSDTQYF. The CDR3 DNA reads TGCAGTGCTATTGGCGGGGGGTTTTCAGATACGCAGTATTTT.

This clonotype has at least ten counts. This CDR3 reads CASSYSVEKGQGAGELFF. The CDR3 DNA reads as TGTGCCAGCAGTTATTCTGTCGAGAAGGGACAGGGGGCCGGGGAGCTGTTTTTT. V and J are TRBV6-5 and TRBJ2-2; 11 positions match TRBD1. CDR1 and CDR2 (germline): MNHEY, SVGAGI. The CDR3 is 18 residues long. V shed 3 bases and J 6 bases; nucleotides not matched to a gene: 12.

The chain carries TRBV5-1 and TRBJ2-1; D might be TRBD1 (5 bases). The V gene lost 3 bases and the J gene lost 14 bases, with 24 bases spanning the gap. Germline V gene lookup returns CDR1 SGHRS and CDR2 YFSETQ. This CDR3 comprises 15 residues. CDR3 nucleotide sequence: TGCGCCAGCAGCTGGGCCCCTTACGACAAAGTGGACAAGTTCTTC. It yields the protein CASSWAPYDKVDKFF.

This chain uses TRBV28 with TRBJ2-7, with 7 bases that match TRBD1. The germline V gene encodes CDR1 MDHEN and CDR2 SYDVKM. This CDR3 has 13 residues. The V gene end was trimmed by 11 bases and the J gene end by 0 bases; junction bases not matched to a gene: 7. CDR3 amino acids: CAVHPGGSYEQYF. Here the CDR3 DNA reads TGTGCCGTACACCCAGGGGGCTCCTACGAGCAGTACTTC.

This clonotype has only a few counts. The genes are TRBV7-2 and TRBJ2-5; D is tentatively TRBD1 or TRBD2 (5 bases each). The assigned J gene may be wrong: the sequence end matches TRBJ2-1 better. CDR3 length: 18 amino acids. Germline V gene lookup returns CDR1 SGHTA and CDR2 FQGNSA. The DNA for the CDR3 is TGTGCCAGCAGCTTTACAGGTGGCCCAAACCAGAGGAGGAATGAGCAGTTCTTC. As protein: CASSFTGGPNQRRNEQFF.

The chain is built from TRBV7-6 and TRBJ1-1; D gene uncertain. The CDR3 sequence is 13 residues long. The V end lost 5 bases, the J end lost 7 bases, and 14 bases lay between the germline ends. Germline V gene data show CDR1 as SGHVS and CDR2 as FNYEAQ. CDR3: CASSHGPVNEAFF. The CDR3 nucleotides read TGTGCCAGCAGCCATGGCCCGGTTAATGAAGCTTTCTTT. Together with reference TRBV7-6 and TRBJ1-1, the CDR3 gives the full variable domain: GAGVSQSPRYKVTKRGQDVALRCDPISGHVSLYWYRQALGQGPEFLTYFNYEAQQDKSGLPNDRFSAERPEGSISTLTIQRTEQRDSAMYRCASSHGPVNEAFFGQGTRLTVV.

The chain employs TRBV20-1 and TRBJ2-1, with TRBD1 as a possible D gene (6 bases). The DNA end favors TRBJ2-5, so the J call may be wrong. There are 14 residues in the CDR3. The germline gives CDR1 DFQATT, CDR2 SNEGSKA (reference sequence). The CDR3 is CSASPGHKGETQYF. The CDR3 DNA follows: TGCAGTGCTAGCCCGGGACACAAAGGAGAGACCCAGTACTTC.

The V gene is TRBV16, the J gene TRBJ2-7; TRBD1 might be the D (5 bases). Deletions cut 4 bases from V and 4 bases from J, with 14 bases between. Germline V gives CDR1 KGHSY, CDR2 FQNENV. This CDR3 is 14 amino acids long. For the CDR3, the DNA is TGTGCCAGCAGCCGTGCCCTGACAGCATACGAGCAGTACTTC. Protein: CASSRALTAYEQYF.

This chain connects TRBV28 to TRBJ2-1; 9 bases agree with TRBD1. Germline V gene lookup returns CDR1 MDHEN and CDR2 SYDVKM. Losses at the gene ends were 8 bases for V and 6 bases for J; bases not matched to a gene: 11. This CDR3 is built from 15 residues. The CDR3: CASLHGTGLFNEQFF. DNA of the CDR3: TGTGCCAGCCTGCACGGGACAGGGCTTTTCAATGAGCAGTTCTTC.

This clonotype turned up a few times. The gene calls are TRBV5-1 and TRBJ1-1, with 8 bases fitting TRBD1. Germline CDR1 reads SGHRS; CDR2 reads YFSETQ. The CDR3 runs to 14 residues. The trim removed 5 bases at V and 10 bases at J, leaving 13 bases unmatched. The CDR3, as DNA: TGCGCCAGCAGGTTACAAGACAGGGGTGGAACAGCTTTCTTT. Its protein product is CASRLQDRGGTAFF.

The chain combines TRBV12-3 or TRBV12-4 with TRBJ2-2; D gene uncertain. With 5 bases removed from V and 7 bases from J, the gap between germline ends came to 14 bases. This CDR3 comprises 14 residues. CDR3 sequence (DNA): TGTGCCAGCAGTGATAGGAGTAGGAGCGGGGAGCTGTTTTTT. This codes for CASSDRSRSGELFF.

This clonotype was counted between two and nine times. The rearrangement uses TRBV27 and TRBJ1-2; D may be TRBD1 (6 bases). Deletions cut 8 bases from V and 3 bases from J, with 13 bases between. The CDR3 loop spans 13 amino acids. Germline CDR1 MNHEY, CDR2 SMNVEV (reference sequence). The CDR3 sequence is CASGGDTDYGYTF. The CDR3 DNA sequence: TGTGCCAGCGGGGGGGACACGGACTATGGCTACACCTTC.

This clonotype has more than one count but fewer than ten. The chain employs TRBV28 and TRBJ1-2, with D hard to call. The length of the CDR3 is 12 residues. Trimming left V 6 bases short and J 8 bases short, with 13 bases between. Germline V gene data show CDR1 as MDHEN and CDR2 as SYDVKM. CDR3 sequence reads: CASSVTGFGYTF. The CDR3 region has the DNA TGTGCCAGCAGCGTCACTGGGTTCGGCTACACCTTC.

This clonotype was seen only a few times. This sequence joins TRBV29-1 and TRBJ2-7; D may be TRBD1 (6 bases). The ends were cut back, 4 bases at V and 3 bases at J, with 10 bases in the middle. Germline CDR1 SQVTM, CDR2 ANQGSEA. The CDR3 runs 12 residues. The CDR3 sequence is CSVGARGYEQYF. CDR3 nucleotide sequence: TGCAGCGTTGGGGCCAGGGGCTACGAGCAGTACTTC.

This clonotype came up a few times. The V and J genes are TRBV3-1 and TRBJ2-1; D might be TRBD2 (7 bases). CDR3 length: 15 amino acids. Trimming removed 3 bases from V and 2 bases from J, with 11 bases in between. The germline CDR1 and CDR2 sequences are LGHDT and YNNKEL (reference sequence). The CDR3 coding sequence is TGTGCCAGCAGCCAGGACAGCGGGGCCTACAATGAGCAGTTCTTC. It encodes CASSQDSGAYNEQFF.